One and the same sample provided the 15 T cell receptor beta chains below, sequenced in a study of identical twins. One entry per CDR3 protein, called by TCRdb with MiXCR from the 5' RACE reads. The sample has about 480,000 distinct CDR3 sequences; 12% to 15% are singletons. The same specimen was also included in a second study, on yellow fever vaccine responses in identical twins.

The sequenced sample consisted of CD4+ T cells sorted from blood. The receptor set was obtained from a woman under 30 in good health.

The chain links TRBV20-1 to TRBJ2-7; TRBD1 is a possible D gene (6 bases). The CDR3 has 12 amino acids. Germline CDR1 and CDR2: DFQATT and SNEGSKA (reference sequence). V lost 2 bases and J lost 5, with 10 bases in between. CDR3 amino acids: CSARPRDNEQYF. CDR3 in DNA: TGCAGTGCTAGACCACGGGACAACGAGCAGTACTTC.

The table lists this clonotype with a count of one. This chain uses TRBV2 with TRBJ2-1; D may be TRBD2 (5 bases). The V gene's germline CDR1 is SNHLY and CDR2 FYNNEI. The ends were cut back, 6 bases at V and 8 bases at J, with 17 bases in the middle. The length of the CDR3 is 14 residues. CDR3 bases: TGTGCCAGCAGCTCGTTTCGAGGCGGGCATGAGCAGTTCTTC. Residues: CASSSFRGGHEQFF.

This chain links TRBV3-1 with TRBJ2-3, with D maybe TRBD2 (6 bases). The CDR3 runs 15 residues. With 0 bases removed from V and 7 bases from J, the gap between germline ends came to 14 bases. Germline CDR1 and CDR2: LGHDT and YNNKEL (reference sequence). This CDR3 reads CASSQDKAGSNTQYF. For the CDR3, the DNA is TGTGCCAGCAGCCAAGATAAGGCCGGGAGTAATACGCAGTATTTT.

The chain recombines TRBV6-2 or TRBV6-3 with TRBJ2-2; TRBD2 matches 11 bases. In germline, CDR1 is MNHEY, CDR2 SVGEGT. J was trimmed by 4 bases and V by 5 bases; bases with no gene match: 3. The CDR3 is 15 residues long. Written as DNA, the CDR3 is TGTGCCAGCAGTCAGACTAGCGGGACCACCGGGGAGCTGTTTTTT. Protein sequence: CASSQTSGTTGELFF.

CDR3 bases: TGTGCCAGCAGCGCGGACAGGGTGGCAGATACGCAGTATTTT. Translation: CASSADRVADTQYF. J is TRBJ2-3 and V is TRBV6-1; TRBD1 aligns across 8 bases. CDR1 is MNHNS, CDR2 SASEGT, per germline. Trimming took 6 bases from V and 4 from J; bases not matched to a gene: 6. The CDR3 sequence is 14 residues long.

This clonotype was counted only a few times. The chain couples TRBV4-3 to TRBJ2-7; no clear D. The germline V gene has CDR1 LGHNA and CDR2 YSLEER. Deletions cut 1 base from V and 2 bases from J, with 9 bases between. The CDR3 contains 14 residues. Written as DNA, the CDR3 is TGCGCCAGCAGCCAAGGATGGGCAACCTACGAGCAGTACTTC. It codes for CASSQGWATYEQYF.

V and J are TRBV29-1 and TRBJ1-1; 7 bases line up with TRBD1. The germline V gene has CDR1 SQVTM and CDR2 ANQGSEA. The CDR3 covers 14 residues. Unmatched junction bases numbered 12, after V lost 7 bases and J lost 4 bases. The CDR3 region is CSADKTQGGTEAFF. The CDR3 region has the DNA TGCAGCGCTGATAAGACGCAGGGGGGCACTGAAGCTTTCTTT.

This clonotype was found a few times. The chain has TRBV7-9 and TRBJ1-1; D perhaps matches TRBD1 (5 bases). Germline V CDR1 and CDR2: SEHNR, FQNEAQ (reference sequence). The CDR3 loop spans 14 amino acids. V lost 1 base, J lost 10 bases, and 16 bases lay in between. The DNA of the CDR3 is TGTGCCAGCAGCTTAGAGACCGGACAAGGCGGAGCTTTCTTT. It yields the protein CASSLETGQGGAFF.

CDR3: CSARDIRATEAFF. The CDR3 nucleotides read TGCAGTGCTAGAGATATCAGAGCCACTGAAGCTTTCTTT. The chain links TRBV20-1 to TRBJ1-1, with no clear D. Germline CDR1 reads DFQATT; CDR2 reads SNEGSKA (reference sequence). The V gene lost 0 bases and the J gene lost 4 bases, with 9 bases spanning the gap. CDR3 length: 13 residues.

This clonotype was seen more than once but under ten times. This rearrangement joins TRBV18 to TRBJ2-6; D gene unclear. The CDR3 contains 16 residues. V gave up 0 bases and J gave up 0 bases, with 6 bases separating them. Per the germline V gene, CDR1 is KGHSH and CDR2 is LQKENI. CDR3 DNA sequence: TGTGCCAGCTCACCACCTTCATCCTCTGGGGCCAACGTCCTGACTTTC. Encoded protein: CASSPPSSSGANVLTF.

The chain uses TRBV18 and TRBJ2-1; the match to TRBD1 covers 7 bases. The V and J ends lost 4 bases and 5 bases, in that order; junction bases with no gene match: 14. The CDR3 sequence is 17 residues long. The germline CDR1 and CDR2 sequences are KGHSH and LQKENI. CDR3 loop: CASSQQKRGPGNNEQFF. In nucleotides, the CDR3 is TGTGCCAGCTCACAGCAAAAGAGGGGGCCTGGAAACAATGAGCAGTTCTTC.

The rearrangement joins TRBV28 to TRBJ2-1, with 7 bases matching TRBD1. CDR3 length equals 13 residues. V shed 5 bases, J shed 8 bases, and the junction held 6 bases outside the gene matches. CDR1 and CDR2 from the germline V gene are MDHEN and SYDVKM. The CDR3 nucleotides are TGTGCCAGCAGTGTTCGACAGGGCCATGAGCAGTTCTTC. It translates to CASSVRQGHEQFF.

The CDR3 region is CASSEGRFEQYF. CDR3 sequence (DNA): TGTGCCAGCAGCGAGGGACGCTTCGAGCAGTACTTC. V is TRBV5-8 and J is TRBJ2-7; D might be TRBD1 or TRBD2, each matching 5 bases. With 4 bases removed from V and 6 bases from J, the gap between germline ends came to 11 bases. The CDR3 is made up of 12 amino acids. The germline CDR1 and CDR2 sequences are SGHTS and YDEGEE.

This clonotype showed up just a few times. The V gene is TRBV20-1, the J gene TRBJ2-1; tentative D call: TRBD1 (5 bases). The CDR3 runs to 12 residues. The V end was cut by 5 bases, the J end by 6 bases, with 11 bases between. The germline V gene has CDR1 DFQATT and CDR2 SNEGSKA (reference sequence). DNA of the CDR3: TGCAGTGCTTCCCGACAGACCAATGAGCAGTTCTTC. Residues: CSASRQTNEQFF.

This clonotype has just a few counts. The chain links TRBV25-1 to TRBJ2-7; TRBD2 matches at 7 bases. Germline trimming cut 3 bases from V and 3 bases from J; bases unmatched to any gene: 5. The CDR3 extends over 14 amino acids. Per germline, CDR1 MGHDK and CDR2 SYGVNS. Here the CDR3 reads CASSDAGVSYEQYF. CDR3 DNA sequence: TGTGCCAGCAGTGACGCGGGAGTGAGCTACGAGCAGTACTTC.